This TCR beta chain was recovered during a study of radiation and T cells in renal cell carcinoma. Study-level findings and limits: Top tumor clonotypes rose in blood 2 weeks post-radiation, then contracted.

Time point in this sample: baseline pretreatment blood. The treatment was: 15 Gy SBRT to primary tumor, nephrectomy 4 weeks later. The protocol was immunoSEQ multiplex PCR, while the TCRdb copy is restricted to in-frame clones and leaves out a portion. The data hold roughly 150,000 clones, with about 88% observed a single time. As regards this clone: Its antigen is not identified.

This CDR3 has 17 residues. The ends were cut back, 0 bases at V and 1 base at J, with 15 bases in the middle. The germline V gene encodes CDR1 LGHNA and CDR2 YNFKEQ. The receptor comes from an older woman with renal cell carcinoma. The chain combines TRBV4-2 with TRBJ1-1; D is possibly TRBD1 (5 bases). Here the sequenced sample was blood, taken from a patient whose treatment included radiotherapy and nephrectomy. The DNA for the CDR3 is TGTGCCAGCAGCCAAGATAAGGCAGGGAGGTCGAACACTGAAGCTTTCTTT. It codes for CASSQDKAGRSNTEAFF.